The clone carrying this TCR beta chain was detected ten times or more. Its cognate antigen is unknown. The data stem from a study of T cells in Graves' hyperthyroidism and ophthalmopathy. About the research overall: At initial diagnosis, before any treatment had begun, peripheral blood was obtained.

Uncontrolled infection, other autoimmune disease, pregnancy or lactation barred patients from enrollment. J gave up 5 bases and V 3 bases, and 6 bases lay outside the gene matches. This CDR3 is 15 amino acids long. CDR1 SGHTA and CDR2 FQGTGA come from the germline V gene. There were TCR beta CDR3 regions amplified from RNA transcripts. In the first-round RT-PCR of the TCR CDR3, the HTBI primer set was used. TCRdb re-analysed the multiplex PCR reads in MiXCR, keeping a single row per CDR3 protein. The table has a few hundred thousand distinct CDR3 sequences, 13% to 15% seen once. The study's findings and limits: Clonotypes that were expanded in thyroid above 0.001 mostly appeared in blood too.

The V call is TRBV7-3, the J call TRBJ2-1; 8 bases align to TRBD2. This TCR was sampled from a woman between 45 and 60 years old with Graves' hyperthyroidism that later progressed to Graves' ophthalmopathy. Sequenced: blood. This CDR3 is CASSFTGTRHNEQFF. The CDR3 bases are TGTGCCAGCAGCTTTACCGGGACTAGGCACAATGAGCAGTTCTTC.